This TCR beta chain stems from a study of Ad26.COV2.S vaccination and SARS-CoV-2 variants. Study overall: The authors gave Ad26.COV2.S intramuscularly, either once or twice 56 days apart.

Regarding this clone: The antigen is not known. This sample also contains other DNA sequences that code for the same CDR3.

Clones were sequenced by immunoSEQ multiplex PCR, and TCRdb holds only the in-frame ones, with some missing. The table shows roughly 510,000 clones, with 87% occurring only once. Study findings and constraints: Those who received the vaccine showed greater spike-specific TCR breadth than those given placebo. Comparable non-spike TCR breadth was observed in vaccine and placebo recipients.

V lost 5 bases to trimming and J lost 1 base; unmatched junction nucleotides: 4. Looked up from germline, CDR1 is SGHVS and CDR2 is FQNEAQ. The CDR3 is 14 residues long. Stated treatment: some 19 received Ad26.COV2.S at low or high dose, single or two shots; about 5 received placebo; per-sample allocation not given. Repertoires come from day 63 after the first vaccine or placebo injection. An adult of 18-55 years in Boston served as donor. This receptor was taken from a person between 18 and 65 years old who received the Ad26.COV2.S COVID-19 vaccine or a placebo. The chain joins TRBV7-8 to TRBJ1-1, with TRBD1 matching 7 bases. The material sequenced was peripheral blood, taken in a trial of Ad26.COV2.S vaccine versus placebo. The CDR3 reads CASSLGTANTEAFF. CDR3 nucleotides: TGTGCCAGCAGCCTCGGGACAGCGAACACTGAAGCTTTCTTT. The full variable domain, with the rest looked up from reference TRBV7-8 and TRBJ1-1, is GAGVSQSPRYKVAKRGQDVALRCDPISGHVSLFWYQQALGQGPEFLTYFQNEAQLDKSGLPSDRFFAERPEGSVSTLKIQRTQQEDSAVYLCASSLGTANTEAFFGQGTRLTVV.